This T cell receptor (beta chain) was documented in a study of blood T cells in healthy people across ages. Together with a sample-barcoded 5' primer, a J-beta primer mix was included in a second PCR lasting 7 to 11 cycles. TCRdb independently ran MiXCR on the 5' RACE reads; one entry per CDR3 protein. The sample carries about 780,000 distinct CDR3 sequences, about half recorded once. Germline V gene lookup returns CDR1 SNHLY and CDR2 FYNNEI. Trimming left V 3 bases short and J 2 bases short, with 14 bases between. This CDR3 has 16 residues. Sequences were obtained from blood. This chain connects TRBV2 to TRBJ2-1; either TRBD1 or TRBD2 may fit D (5 bases each). The clonotype comes from an elderly man in good health. This CDR3 reads CASSEGMGTPYNEQFF. The CDR3 coding sequence is TGTGCCAGCAGTGAGGGGATGGGGACCCCCTACAATGAGCAGTTCTTC.